This TCR beta chain was observed in a study of blood T cell repertoires in COVID-19. Original analysis: Nucleated cell counts were estimated from reference gene primer amplification. Data came from immunoSEQ multiplex PCR; TCRdb stores just in-frame clones and leaves some out. That table furnishes V, J and clone size, whereas the DNA furnished D and trimming. The sample holds around 75,000 clones; 75% to 90% are singletons and the top ten take around 13%. Trimming took off 6 bases at V and 2 bases at J, with 13 bases between the two ends. CDR1 and CDR2 (germline): SGHTA, FQGNSA. This CDR3 is built from 14 residues.

The clonotype comes from a man aged 45-65 years with COVID-19, enrolled during active disease. The sequenced sample consisted of peripheral blood. V and J are TRBV7-2 and TRBJ1-2; no definite D call. The CDR3 region has the DNA TGTGCCAGCAGTCTGGGCACGGGAAACTATGGCTACACCTTC. Its translation is CASSLGTGNYGYTF.